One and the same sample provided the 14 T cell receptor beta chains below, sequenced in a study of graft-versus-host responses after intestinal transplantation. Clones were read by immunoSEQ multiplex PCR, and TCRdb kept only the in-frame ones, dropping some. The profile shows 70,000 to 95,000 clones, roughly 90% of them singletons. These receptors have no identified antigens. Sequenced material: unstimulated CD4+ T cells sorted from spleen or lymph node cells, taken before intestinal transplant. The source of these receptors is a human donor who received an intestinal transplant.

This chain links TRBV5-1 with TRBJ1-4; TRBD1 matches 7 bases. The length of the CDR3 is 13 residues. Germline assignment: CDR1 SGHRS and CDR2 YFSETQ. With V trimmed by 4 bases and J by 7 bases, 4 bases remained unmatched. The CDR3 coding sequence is TGCGCCAGCAGCGGGCAGGGGGGTGAAAAACTGTTTTTT. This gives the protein CASSGQGGEKLFF. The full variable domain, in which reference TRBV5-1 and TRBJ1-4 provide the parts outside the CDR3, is KAGVTQTPRYLIKTRGQQVTLSCSPISGHRSVSWYQQTPGQGLQFLFEYFSETQRNKGNFPGRFSGRQFSNSRSEMNVSTLELGDSALYLCASSGQGGEKLFFGSGTQLSVL.

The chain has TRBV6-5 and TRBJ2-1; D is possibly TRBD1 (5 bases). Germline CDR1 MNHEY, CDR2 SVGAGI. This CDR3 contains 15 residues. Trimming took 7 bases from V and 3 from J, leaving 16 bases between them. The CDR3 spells CASTKGQPLYNEQFF. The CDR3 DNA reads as TGTGCCAGCACCAAGGGGCAGCCCCTCTACAATGAGCAGTTCTTC.

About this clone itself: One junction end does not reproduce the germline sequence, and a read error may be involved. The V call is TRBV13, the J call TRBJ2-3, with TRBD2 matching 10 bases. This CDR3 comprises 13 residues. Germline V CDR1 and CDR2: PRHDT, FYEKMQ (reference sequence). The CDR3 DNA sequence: TGTGCCAGCAGCTTAGGACCTAGCGGGGGACATAGTTTT. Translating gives CASSLGPSGGHSF.

The CDR3 bases are TGTGCCAGCAGTGGGGGACAGCATAATTCACCCCTCCACTTT. It is translated as CASSGGQHNSPLHF. The rearrangement links TRBV2 to TRBJ1-6; TRBD1 aligns across 7 bases. Trimming removed 4 bases from V and 5 bases from J; junction bases left unmatched: 2. Germline lookup yields CDR1 SNHLY and CDR2 FYNNEI. The CDR3 consists of 14 residues.

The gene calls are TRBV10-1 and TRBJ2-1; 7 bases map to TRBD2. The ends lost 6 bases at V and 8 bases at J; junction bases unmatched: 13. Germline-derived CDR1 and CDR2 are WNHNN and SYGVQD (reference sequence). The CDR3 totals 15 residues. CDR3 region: CASSNQAGLTHEQFF. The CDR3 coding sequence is TGCGCCAGCAGCAATCAAGCGGGGCTTACCCATGAGCAGTTCTTC.

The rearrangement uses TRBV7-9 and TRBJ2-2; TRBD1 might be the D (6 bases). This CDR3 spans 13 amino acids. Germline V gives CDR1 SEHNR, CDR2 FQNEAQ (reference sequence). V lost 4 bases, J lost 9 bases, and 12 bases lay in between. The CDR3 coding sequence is TGTGCCAGCAGCTCGGACAGTCTTCGGGAGCTGTTTTTT. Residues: CASSSDSLRELFF.

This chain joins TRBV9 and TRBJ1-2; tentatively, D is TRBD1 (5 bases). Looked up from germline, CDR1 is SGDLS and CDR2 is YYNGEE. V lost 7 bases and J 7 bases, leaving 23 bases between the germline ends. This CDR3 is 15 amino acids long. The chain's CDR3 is CASQRNSAGGGGYTF. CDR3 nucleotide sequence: TGTGCCAGCCAGCGCAACTCAGCTGGGGGGGGTGGCTACACCTTC.

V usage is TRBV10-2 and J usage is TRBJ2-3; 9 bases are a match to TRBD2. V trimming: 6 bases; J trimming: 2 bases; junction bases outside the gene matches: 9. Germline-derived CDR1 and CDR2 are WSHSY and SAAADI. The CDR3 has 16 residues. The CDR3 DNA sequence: TGCGCCAGCAGAAACGTAGCGGGGGCCCTCACAGATACGCAGTATTTT. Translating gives CASRNVAGALTDTQYF.

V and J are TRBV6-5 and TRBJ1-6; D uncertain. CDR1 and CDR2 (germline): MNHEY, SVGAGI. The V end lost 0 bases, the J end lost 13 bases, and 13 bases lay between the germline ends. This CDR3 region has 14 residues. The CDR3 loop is CASSYSGQPVPLHF. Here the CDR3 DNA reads TGTGCCAGCAGTTACTCGGGCCAGCCCGTTCCCCTCCACTTT.

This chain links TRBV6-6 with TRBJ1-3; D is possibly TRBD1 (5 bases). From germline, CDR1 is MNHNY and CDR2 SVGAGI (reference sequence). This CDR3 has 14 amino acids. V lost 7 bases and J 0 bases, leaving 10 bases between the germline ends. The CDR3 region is CASTRGDSGNTIYF. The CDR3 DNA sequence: TGTGCCAGCACTCGGGGGGACTCTGGAAACACCATATATTTT.

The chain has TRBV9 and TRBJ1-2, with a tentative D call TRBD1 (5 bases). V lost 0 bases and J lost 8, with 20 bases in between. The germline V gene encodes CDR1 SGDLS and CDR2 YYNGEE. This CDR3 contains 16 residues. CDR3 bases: TGTGCCAGCAGCGTAGGCTGGACACCATACGGGAGAGGCTACACCTTC. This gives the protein CASSVGWTPYGRGYTF.

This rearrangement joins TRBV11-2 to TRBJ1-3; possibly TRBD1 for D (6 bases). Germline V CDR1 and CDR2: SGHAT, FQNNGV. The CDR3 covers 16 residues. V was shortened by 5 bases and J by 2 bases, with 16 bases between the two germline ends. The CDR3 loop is CASSPHPGQPGNTIYF. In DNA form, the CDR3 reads TGTGCCAGCAGCCCACACCCAGGACAGCCTGGAAACACCATATATTTT.

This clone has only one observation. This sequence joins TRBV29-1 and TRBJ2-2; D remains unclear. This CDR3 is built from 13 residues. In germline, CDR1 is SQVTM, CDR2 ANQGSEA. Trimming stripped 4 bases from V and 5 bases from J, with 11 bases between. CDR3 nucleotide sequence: TGCAGCGTTGGTAGGAGTAATACCGGGGAGCTGTTTTTT. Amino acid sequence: CSVGRSNTGELFF.

This CDR3 is CASSQEGLAGANEQFF. The CDR3 nucleotides read TGCGCCAGCAGCCAAGAGGGTCTAGCGGGGGCCAATGAGCAGTTCTTC. The V gene is TRBV4-1, the J gene TRBJ2-1; the match to TRBD2 covers 10 bases. The trim removed 0 bases at V and 6 bases at J, leaving 5 bases unmatched. The germline gives CDR1 MGHRA, CDR2 YSYEKL. This CDR3 has 16 amino acids.